A selection of T cell receptor beta chains follows, all from one sample in a study of blood T cell repertoires in COVID-19. Assay: immunoSEQ multiplex PCR; the TCRdb copy retains only in-frame clones and omits some. This sample has under 150,000 clones, with 70% to 90% found just once. The material sequenced was peripheral blood. These receptors all come from a human donor in a cohort sampled during active COVID-19. CDR3s include the opening cysteine and the closing phenylalanine or tryptophan. The D gene is left open where the match is weak. Clone size appears in some rows only: once, few, many, or a class for an expanded clone.

CDR3aa,CDR3nt,v_gene,abundance,j_gene,d_gene
CASSFQGTGNTIYF,TGCGCCAGCAGCTTCCAGGGCACCGGAAACACCATATATTTT,TRBV5-1,.,TRBJ1-3,.
CASDSEGTEAFF,TGTGCCAGCGACTCCGAGGGCACTGAAGCTTTCTTT,TRBV3-1/TRBV3-2,few,TRBJ1-1,.
CASSQGDRGLKFEAFF,TGTGCCAGCAGCCAGGGGGACAGGGGGTTAAAATTTGAAGCTTTCTTT,TRBV3-1/TRBV3-2,.,TRBJ1-1,TRBD1
CASSIERAGGYNEQFF,TGTGCCAGTAGTATAGAGCGGGCGGGTGGCTACAATGAGCAGTTCTTC,TRBV19,.,TRBJ2-1,.
CASSPRGRVSDEQYF,TGTGCCAGCTCACCGAGGGGGCGCGTATCGGACGAGCAGTACTTC,TRBV18,few,TRBJ2-7,TRBD1
CASSLRASGGYYNEQFF,TGTGCCAGCAGCTTACGGGCGAGCGGGGGGTATTACAATGAGCAGTTCTTC,TRBV7-6,.,TRBJ2-1,TRBD2
CASSRQAGGNQPQHF,TGTGCCAGCAGTCGACAGGCCGGTGGGAATCAGCCCCAGCATTTT,TRBV6-2/TRBV6-3,.,TRBJ1-5,.
CAEGRDTGELFF,TGTGCCGAAGGTCGGGACACCGGGGAGCTGTTTTTT,TRBV12-3/TRBV12-4,few,TRBJ2-2,.
CASSWTSVPGELFF,TGTGCCAGCAGTTGGACTAGCGTCCCCGGGGAGCTGTTTTTT,TRBV6-2/TRBV6-3,.,TRBJ2-2,TRBD2
CASSLETGSNEKLFF,TGTGCCAGCAGCTTAGAGACAGGCTCTAATGAAAAACTGTTTTTT,TRBV7-9,once,TRBJ1-4,.
CASSFVRAGELFF,TGCGCCAGCAGCTTTGTGAGGGCCGGGGAGCTGTTTTTT,TRBV5-1,.,TRBJ2-2,.
CASSQDGGGSSPLHF,TGTGCCAGCAGCCAAGATGGGGGGGGCAGTTCACCCCTCCACTTT,TRBV4-2,.,TRBJ1-6,.
CAIGQTSYNEQFF,TGTGCCATCGGACAGACTTCCTACAATGAGCAGTTCTTC,TRBV27,.,TRBJ2-1,.
CASSYGTGGTDTQYF,TGTGCCAGCAGTTACGGGACAGGGGGCACAGATACGCAGTATTTT,TRBV6-6,.,TRBJ2-3,TRBD1
CASTGTGGSYEQYF,TGTGCCAGCACCGGGACAGGGGGATCCTACGAGCAGTACTTC,TRBV7-2,.,TRBJ2-7,TRBD1
CASSFPGVNEQFF,TGTGCCAGCAGTTTTCCCGGGGTAAATGAGCAGTTCTTC,TRBV12-3/TRBV12-4,once,TRBJ2-1,.
CASSLGRSLSYEQYF,TGTGCCAGCAGCCTAGGACGGAGCCTCTCCTACGAGCAGTACTTC,TRBV7-6,.,TRBJ2-7,.
CASSYSRDRNTIYF,TGTGCCAGCAGTTACTCGAGGGATAGAAACACCATATATTTT,TRBV6-5,.,TRBJ1-3,.
CASSSQDRSSYEQYF,TGTGCCAGCAGTTCCCAGGACAGGAGCTCCTACGAGCAGTACTTC,TRBV6-5,.,TRBJ2-7,TRBD1
CAWSRLAGSTDTQYF,TGTGCCTGGAGCCGACTAGCGGGGAGCACAGATACGCAGTATTTT,TRBV30,few,TRBJ2-3,TRBD2
CASSAQGGYGYTF,TGTGCCAGCAGTGCACAGGGGGGATATGGCTACACCTTC,TRBV2,.,TRBJ1-2,TRBD1
CASSLTQGKDEQFF,TGCGCCAGCAGCTTGACACAGGGCAAGGATGAGCAGTTCTTC,TRBV5-1,.,TRBJ2-1,.
CASSRQGRNSPLHF,TGCGCCAGCAGTCGACAGGGGCGTAATTCACCCCTCCACTTT,TRBV23-1,.,TRBJ1-6,TRBD1
CASSPGGFPSTDTQYF,TGTGCCAGCAGCCCTGGGGGGTTTCCTAGCACAGATACGCAGTATTTT,TRBV7-3,.,TRBJ2-3,.
CASSSGGADRETQYF,TGTGCCAGCAGTAGCGGGGGGGCGGATAGAGAGACCCAGTACTTC,TRBV6-2/TRBV6-3,.,TRBJ2-5,TRBD2
CASTEQGRETQYF,TGTGCCAGCACCGAACAGGGGAGGGAGACCCAGTACTTC,TRBV12-3/TRBV12-4,.,TRBJ2-5,.
CASSVGFLQGNYGYTF,TGTGCCAGCAGCGTAGGGTTTCTACAGGGAAACTATGGCTACACCTTC,TRBV9,.,TRBJ1-2,.
CASSLAPGSYGYTF,TGCGCCAGCAGCTTGGCCCCGGGGAGCTATGGCTACACCTTC,TRBV5-1,.,TRBJ1-2,.
CASSPLTGGAGANVLTF,TGCGCCAGCAGCCCTCTGACAGGGGGCGCTGGGGCCAACGTCCTGACTTTC,TRBV4-1,once,TRBJ2-6,TRBD1
CASSVGGPTGVGRNEQYF,TGTGCCAGCAGCGTAGGGGGCCCGACAGGGGTGGGAAGGAACGAGCAGTACTTC,TRBV9,.,TRBJ2-7,TRBD1
CASSYWGDDEKLFF,TGTGCCAGCAGTTATTGGGGGGATGATGAAAAACTGTTTTTT,TRBV6-6,.,TRBJ1-4,.
CASSSRLAGGTDTQYF,TGTGCCAGCAGCTCCCGACTAGCGGGGGGCACAGATACGCAGTATTTT,TRBV5-8,.,TRBJ2-3,TRBD2
CASSPRPGPYEQYF,TGTGCCAGCAGCCCCCGGCCAGGCCCCTACGAGCAGTACTTC,TRBV14,.,TRBJ2-7,.
CASSLRQGNTGELFF,TGTGCCAGCTCACTAAGACAGGGGAACACCGGGGAGCTGTTTTTT,TRBV18,.,TRBJ2-2,TRBD1
CASTLTGYQPQHF,TGTGCCAGCACTCTAACAGGGTATCAGCCCCAGCATTTT,TRBV6-5,.,TRBJ1-5,.
CATSDGYRGTPYEQYF,TGTGCCACCAGTGATGGTTACAGGGGGACCCCCTACGAGCAGTACTTC,TRBV24-1,.,TRBJ2-7,TRBD1
CASSSAGGPTDTQYF,TGTGCCAGCAGCTCCGCGGGGGGGCCCACAGATACGCAGTATTTT,TRBV5-4,.,TRBJ2-3,TRBD2
CASSQGTSGGYNEQFF,TGTGCCAGCAGCCAAGGGACTAGCGGGGGTTACAATGAGCAGTTCTTC,TRBV14,.,TRBJ2-1,TRBD2
CASRPAGTGAAPDGNTIYF,TGTGCCAGCAGACCCGCGGGGACAGGGGCCGCGCCAGATGGAAACACCATATATTTT,TRBV4-2,few,TRBJ1-3,TRBD1
CASRIGLAGGSTDTQYF,TGTGCCAGCAGGATCGGGCTAGCGGGGGGGAGCACAGATACGCAGTATTTT,TRBV6-8,.,TRBJ2-3,TRBD2
CASTGYNEQFF,TGTGCCAGTACAGGTTACAATGAGCAGTTCTTC,TRBV19,.,TRBJ2-1,.
CAWSGRGQGGTEAFF,TGTGCCTGGAGTGGGCGGGGACAGGGGGGGACTGAAGCTTTCTTT,TRBV30,.,TRBJ1-1,TRBD1
CASRGGGWKSGLDLYEQYF,TGTGCCAGTAGAGGAGGGGGCTGGAAGTCGGGACTAGACCTCTACGAGCAGTACTTC,TRBV19,.,TRBJ2-7,.
CASSPPGQGNNSPLHF,TGTGCCAGCTCACCACCCGGACAGGGAAATAATTCACCCCTCCACTTT,TRBV18,.,TRBJ1-6,TRBD1
CASHNAQETQYF,TGTGCCAGCCACAACGCCCAAGAGACCCAGTACTTC,TRBV6-5,few,TRBJ2-5,.
CASSLGGAGTEAFF,TGTGCCAGCAGCTTGGGAGGCGCCGGCACTGAAGCTTTCTTT,TRBV5-8,.,TRBJ1-1,.
CASSPASQGASYGYTF,TGTGCCAGTAGTCCCGCGTCCCAGGGGGCAAGCTATGGCTACACCTTC,TRBV19,.,TRBJ1-2,TRBD1
CAISRDTNYGYTF,TGTGCCATCAGTCGGGACACGAACTATGGCTACACCTTC,TRBV10-3,few,TRBJ1-2,.
CASSPSTWPTIYF,TGTGCCAGCAGTCCCTCAACCTGGCCCACCATATATTTT,TRBV12-3/TRBV12-4,.,TRBJ1-3,.
CASSADRAYTEAFF,TGTGCCAGCAGTGCTGACAGGGCATACACTGAAGCTTTCTTT,TRBV5-4,.,TRBJ1-1,TRBD1
CASSETGTGGYGYTF,TGTGCCAGCAGTGAAACCGGGACAGGGGGATATGGCTACACCTTC,TRBV6-1,few,TRBJ1-2,TRBD1
CASSQVLTGGIYGYTF,TGTGCCAGCAGCCAAGTTTTAACAGGGGGGATTTATGGCTACACCTTC,TRBV3-1/TRBV3-2,.,TRBJ1-2,TRBD1
CASSQAAGTYNEQFF,TGCGCCAGCAGCCAAGCAGCGGGGACCTACAATGAGCAGTTCTTC,TRBV4-1,.,TRBJ2-1,TRBD2
CSVVGGQETQYF,TGCAGCGTTGTTGGAGGACAAGAGACCCAGTACTTC,TRBV29-1,.,TRBJ2-5,.